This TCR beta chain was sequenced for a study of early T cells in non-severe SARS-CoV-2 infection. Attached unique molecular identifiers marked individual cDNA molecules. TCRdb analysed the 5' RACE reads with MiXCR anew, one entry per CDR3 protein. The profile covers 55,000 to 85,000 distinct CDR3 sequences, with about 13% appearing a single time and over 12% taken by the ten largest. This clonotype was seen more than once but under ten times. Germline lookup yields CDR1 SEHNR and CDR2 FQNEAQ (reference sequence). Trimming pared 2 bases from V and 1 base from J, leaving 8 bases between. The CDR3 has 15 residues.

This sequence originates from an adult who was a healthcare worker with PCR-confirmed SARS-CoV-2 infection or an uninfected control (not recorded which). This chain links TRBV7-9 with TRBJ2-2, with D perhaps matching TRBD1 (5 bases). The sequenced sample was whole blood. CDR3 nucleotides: TGTGCCAGCAGCTTATGGGGCGGGAACACCGGGGAGCTGTTTTTT. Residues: CASSLWGGNTGELFF.